These 21 T cell receptor beta chains originate from one sample sequenced in a study of post-analysis software for immune sequencing data. Study findings and constraints: Controls had lower frequencies than patients of 4 or 5 TRBV segments, which included TRBV5-6, TRBV5-1 and TRBV20-1.

No cognate antigen is known for these TCRs. Unique molecular identifiers were built into the TCR beta cDNA libraries. TCRdb reprocessed the PCR reads with MiXCR, giving one entry per CDR3 protein. The sample yields roughly 670,000 distinct CDR3 sequences, about 60% seen once. The source material was blood. These receptors were collected from a girl aged 2 to 9 with multiple sclerosis.

The chain recombines TRBV20-1 with TRBJ2-7, with a tentative D call TRBD1 (5 bases). This CDR3 has 14 residues. CDR1 is DFQATT, CDR2 SNEGSKA, per germline (reference sequence). The V and J ends lost 3 bases and 0 bases respectively, with 12 bases between them. CDR3 nucleotides: TGCAGTGCTAGCCCAACAGGTTACTCCTACGAGCAGTACTTC. It yields the protein CSASPTGYSYEQYF.

The rearrangement joins TRBV5-5 to TRBJ2-7, with D hard to call. V shed 4 bases and J shed 0 bases, with 11 bases lying between them. Germline CDR1 and CDR2: SGHKS and YYEKEE (reference sequence). The CDR3 runs 14 residues. This CDR3 is CASSPVPTSYEQYF. The DNA for the CDR3 is TGTGCCAGCAGCCCTGTACCTACCTCCTACGAGCAGTACTTC.

This clonotype was counted a few times. This rearrangement joins TRBV11-2 to TRBJ2-1, with D possibly matching TRBD1 (6 bases). V was cut by 1 base and J by 5 bases, with 12 bases left in between. This CDR3 spans 15 amino acids. Germline loops: CDR1 SGHAT, CDR2 FQNNGV. CDR3 in amino acids: CASSLVVRTDNEQFF. The CDR3 DNA reads as TGTGCCAGCAGCTTAGTTGTTCGGACAGACAATGAGCAGTTCTTC.

This chain links TRBV7-2 with TRBJ2-7; maybe TRBD1 (7 bases). The J call may be faulty, since TRBJ2-5 better matches the DNA end. CDR1 is SGHTA, CDR2 FQGNSA, per germline. This CDR3 has 15 residues. The CDR3 bases are TGTGCCAGCAGCCCCCAGGGGGGTAATCAAGAGACCCAGTACTTC. As protein: CASSPQGGNQETQYF.

The rearrangement joins TRBV4-1 to TRBJ2-7; TRBD2 matches 11 bases. The last part of the DNA fits TRBJ2-5 better; the J call may be wrong. Germline V gene sequence: CDR1 MGHRA, CDR2 YSYEKL. The CDR3 totals 16 residues. The CDR3 loop reads CASSLLAGGPMETQYF. The CDR3 coding sequence is TGCGCCAGCAGCCTTTTAGCGGGAGGGCCTATGGAGACCCAGTACTTC.

The CDR3 loop reads CASSHQEMTGETEAFF. DNA for the CDR3: TGCGCCAGCAGCCACCAGGAAATGACAGGGGAGACTGAAGCTTTCTTT. The rearrangement uses TRBV4-1 and TRBJ1-1; 8 positions match TRBD1. The germline V gene has CDR1 MGHRA and CDR2 YSYEKL. Trimming took 3 bases from V and 5 from J; bases not matched to a gene: 11. This CDR3 is 16 amino acids long.

This clonotype was recorded a few times. This chain joins TRBV29-1 and TRBJ2-3; no reliable D call. Germline values: CDR1 SQVTM, CDR2 ANQGSEA. Trimming removed 4 bases at V and 2 bases at J, with 10 bases between. The CDR3 loop spans 13 amino acids. The CDR3 sequence is CSVGQANTDTQYF. The CDR3 DNA reads as TGCAGCGTTGGTCAGGCAAACACAGATACGCAGTATTTT.

This clonotype was counted a few times. The gene calls are TRBV7-3 and TRBJ2-7; 7 nucleotides line up with TRBD1. From germline, CDR1 is SGHTA and CDR2 FQGTGA. V lost 5 bases to trimming and J lost 2 bases; unmatched junction nucleotides: 6. The CDR3 runs to 14 residues. CDR3 nucleotide sequence: TGTGCCAGCAGCACCTGGGACAGAGCCTACGAGCAGTACTTC. It specifies CASSTWDRAYEQYF.

The V gene is TRBV27, the J gene TRBJ1-2, with 7 bases aligning to TRBD1. V shed 5 bases, J shed 1 base, and the junction held 7 bases outside the gene matches. The CDR3 is 15 residues long. Germline V gene lookup returns CDR1 MNHEY and CDR2 SMNVEV (reference sequence). The CDR3 sequence is CASSPWDRSNYGYTF. CDR3 DNA sequence: TGTGCCAGCAGTCCATGGGACAGAAGTAACTATGGCTACACCTTC.

This clonotype has only a few counts. The chain is built from TRBV5-1 and TRBJ2-7, with 7 bases identical to TRBD2. CDR3 length: 14 residues. CDR1 is SGHRS and CDR2 is YFSETQ in the germline V gene. With 3 bases clipped from V and 2 bases from J, the junction kept 5 bases outside the gene matches. CDR3 loop: CASSSSGSTYEQYF. The CDR3 DNA sequence: TGCGCCAGCAGCTCTAGCGGTTCCACCTACGAGCAGTACTTC.

The chain carries TRBV12-3 or TRBV12-4 and TRBJ2-3, with 12 bases identical to TRBD2. Losses at the gene ends were 3 bases for V and 1 base for J; bases not matched to a gene: 14. The CDR3 covers 20 residues. The CDR3 here is CASSLAGLAGGPSGTDTQYF. CDR3 coding DNA: TGTGCCAGCAGTTTGGCCGGGCTAGCGGGAGGGCCCTCGGGCACAGATACGCAGTATTTT.

The rearrangement uses TRBV6-2 or TRBV6-3 and TRBJ2-1; 8 bases are a match to TRBD1. V shed 5 bases, J shed 2 bases, and the junction held 8 bases outside the gene matches. Germline V CDR1 and CDR2: MNHEY, SVGEGT. CDR3 size: 16 residues. The CDR3 here is CASSLPDRDPYNEQFF. Written as DNA, the CDR3 is TGTGCCAGCAGTCTCCCGGACAGGGACCCCTACAATGAGCAGTTCTTC.

The chain combines TRBV7-2 with TRBJ2-1; D is possibly TRBD2 (7 bases). Per germline, CDR1 SGHTA and CDR2 FQGNSA. V was cut by 5 bases and J by 4 bases, with 15 bases left in between. This CDR3 comprises 15 residues. Here the CDR3 reads CASSRRGGGYNEQFF. The CDR3, as DNA: TGTGCCAGCAGCCGACGCGGGGGCGGGTACAATGAGCAGTTCTTC.

V usage is TRBV20-1 and J usage is TRBJ1-1; D is unclear. Trimming left V 1 base short and J 0 bases short, with 6 bases between. The CDR3 is 13 residues long. CDR1 DFQATT and CDR2 SNEGSKA come from the germline V gene (reference sequence). The CDR3 sequence: CSARGTVNTEAFF. CDR3 nucleotides: TGCAGTGCTAGAGGGACTGTGAACACTGAAGCTTTCTTT.

The sample holds a few counts of this clonotype. V is TRBV6-1 and J is TRBJ1-6; the D is unclear. The ends were cut back, 1 base at V and 0 bases at J, with 7 bases in the middle. Germline CDR1 reads MNHNS; CDR2 reads SASEGT. This CDR3 comprises 16 residues. CDR3 bases: TGTGCCAGCAGTGAAGGGGGTAGCTCCTATAATTCACCCCTCCACTTT. Protein sequence: CASSEGGSSYNSPLHF.

The J gene is TRBJ1-5, the V gene TRBV27; 7 positions match TRBD1. The CDR3 length is 15 residues. V shed 4 bases, J shed 6 bases, and the junction held 9 bases outside the gene matches. Germline CDR1 reads MNHEY; CDR2 reads SMNVEV (reference sequence). DNA of the CDR3: TGTGCCAGCAGTTCGACAGGGAGTATTACTCAGCCCCAGCATTTT. Translation gives CASSSTGSITQPQHF.

V gene TRBV6-1 combines with J gene TRBJ1-2; 7 nucleotides agree with TRBD1. V was pared by 3 bases and J by 5 bases, with 12 bases of the junction left unmatched. The CDR3 consists of 16 residues. Per the germline V gene, CDR1 is MNHNS and CDR2 is SASEGT. CDR3 sequence (DNA): TGTGCCAGCAGTGACCCAACTAGACAGGGAGGGTATGGCTACACCTTC. Its translation is CASSDPTRQGGYGYTF.

This clonotype was counted between two and nine times. This chain links TRBV24-1 with TRBJ2-1, with 10 bases identical to TRBD2. CDR3 length equals 16 residues. Germline lookup yields CDR1 KGHDR and CDR2 SFDVKD. Trimming cost V 0 bases and J 4 bases; bases outside gene matches: 2. CDR3 nucleotide sequence: TGTGCCACCAGTGATTTGGCTAGCGGGGGATACAATGAGCAGTTCTTC. Protein product: CATSDLASGGYNEQFF.

This clonotype has only a few counts. The chain recombines TRBV29-1 with TRBJ2-1, with D maybe TRBD1 (5 bases). The V gene lost 6 bases and the J gene lost 5 bases, with 14 bases spanning the gap. Germline V lookup: CDR1 SQVTM, CDR2 ANQGSEA. This CDR3 contains 13 residues. CDR3 coding DNA: TGCAGCGTCCAGGGATCCCCAAACAATGAGCAGTTCTTC. Its translation is CSVQGSPNNEQFF.

This chain links TRBV30 with TRBJ1-2, with D possibly being TRBD1 (5 bases). Per the germline V gene, CDR1 is GTSNPN and CDR2 is SVGIG (reference sequence). The CDR3 is made up of 12 amino acids. V lost 2 bases and J 8 bases, leaving 12 bases between the germline ends. The CDR3 DNA follows: TGTGCCTGGAGTTCAGGGTCCCTAGGCTACACCTTC. Protein: CAWSSGSLGYTF.

This chain links TRBV12-3 or TRBV12-4 with TRBJ2-1, with D unclear. The CDR3 is 12 residues long. The ends were cut back, 5 bases at V and 8 bases at J, with 10 bases in the middle. The chain's CDR3 is CASSLWTDEQFF. CDR3 nucleotides: TGTGCCAGCAGTCTATGGACGGATGAGCAGTTCTTC.